This entry is about one T cell receptor (beta chain). Antigen unknown. Noted time point: peripheral blood 6 weeks after treatment start. Locally advanced or metastatic urothelial carcinoma affected all patients. Sampling of each patient yielded between 1 and 8 specimens, collected pretreatment and on-treatment. The record originates from a study of PD-L1 blockade in urothelial cancer. The templates were synthetic TCR analogs, and they were spiked into each PCR. Libraries were prepared by immunoSEQ multiplex PCR; TCRdb keeps only in-frame clonotypes and omits some of them. Of under 150,000 clones in the sample, more than 85% are singletons; the top ten hold about 1.5%. The CDR3 consists of 15 residues. V shed 4 bases, J shed 8 bases, and the junction held 10 bases outside the gene matches. CDR1 SGHRS and CDR2 YFSETQ come from the germline V gene. Study-wide points: More expansion of tumor-associated blood clones, seen at 3 weeks, marked durable-benefit patients.

This sequence was found in a man aged 55 to 70 with urothelial cancer. The chain links TRBV5-1 to TRBJ1-1; 11 nucleotides line up with TRBD1. This specimen consisted of PBMCs, obtained around atezolizumab (anti-PD-L1) treatment. The CDR3 DNA follows: TGCGCCAGCAGCGTCCGGGACAGGGGGATGTTAGAAGCTTTCTTT. Translating gives CASSVRDRGMLEAFF.